Presented here are 28 T cell receptor beta chains from one specimen sequenced in a study of T-cell memory formation after mild COVID-19. MiXCR was run by TCRdb on the 5' RACE reads, yielding one entry per CDR3 protein. The sample shows fewer than 400,000 distinct CDR3 sequences, approximately 12% of them seen only once. The specimen was PBMCs or a T cell subset sorted from them (not recorded which). These TCRs come from a man between 18 and 35 years old who had mild COVID-19 (a few samples of this study predate the infection). Cell type and time point are not known.

The chain uses TRBV5-1 and TRBJ1-2; D not certain. V was shortened by 2 bases and J by 5 bases, with 22 bases between the two germline ends. The CDR3 covers 17 residues. Germline V lookup: CDR1 SGHRS, CDR2 YFSETQ. For the CDR3, the DNA is TGCGCCAGCAGCTTCGGAGCGCCTTTCGAGGGCGGGTATGGCTACACCTTC. The encoded protein is CASSFGAPFEGGYGYTF.

This clonotype was detected only a few times. The genes are TRBV28 and TRBJ2-2; 7 nucleotides line up with TRBD2. Trimming took 3 bases from V and 9 from J; bases not matched to a gene: 7. Germline CDR1 is MDHEN and CDR2 is SYDVKM. This CDR3 region has 14 residues. This CDR3 is CASSFPGRARELFF. For the CDR3, the DNA is TGTGCCAGCAGTTTTCCGGGGAGGGCCCGGGAGCTGTTTTTT.

This clonotype appeared a few times. V usage is TRBV6-6 and J usage is TRBJ1-2; unclear D gene. The V gene lost 5 bases and the J gene lost 1 base, with 14 bases spanning the gap. Looked up from germline, CDR1 is MNHNY and CDR2 is SVGAGI (reference sequence). The CDR3 runs to 15 residues. The CDR3 bases are TGTGCCAGCAGTCAACCAGGAGAGGGTAACTATGGCTACACCTTC. This gives the protein CASSQPGEGNYGYTF.

V gene TRBV9 combines with J gene TRBJ1-3; no clear D gene. V shed 3 bases and J shed 3 bases, with 7 bases lying between them. CDR3 length: 13 amino acids. CDR1 SGDLS and CDR2 YYNGEE come from the germline V gene. The chain's CDR3 is CASSAQGGNTIYF. The CDR3 bases are TGTGCCAGCAGCGCCCAAGGTGGAAACACCATATATTTT.

The V and J genes are TRBV28 and TRBJ2-2, with TRBD1 matching over 7 bases. This CDR3 is built from 18 residues. Unmatched junction bases numbered 8, after V lost 1 base and J lost 0 bases. Germline V gene lookup returns CDR1 MDHEN and CDR2 SYDVKM. CDR3 residues: CASSLLYGDRANTGELFF. In nucleotides, the CDR3 is TGTGCCAGCAGTTTATTATATGGCGACAGGGCGAACACCGGGGAGCTGTTTTTT.

A few counts support this clonotype. The chain recombines TRBV7-9 with TRBJ2-2; no clear D. V lost 3 bases to trimming and J lost 1 base, with 15 bases between them. Germline V gene lookup returns CDR1 SEHNR and CDR2 FQNEAQ (reference sequence). This CDR3 is 17 amino acids long. Here the CDR3 DNA reads TGTGCCAGCAGCTTTTTTCGTAGGACGCAGAACACCGGGGAGCTGTTTTTT. Translation gives CASSFFRRTQNTGELFF.

The chain carries TRBV10-3 and TRBJ2-3; TRBD2 matches 15 bases. Germline V gene sequence: CDR1 ENHRY, CDR2 SYGVKD. The J segment lost 5 bases and the V segment lost 6 bases, leaving 6 bases of the junction unmatched. The length of the CDR3 is 16 residues. The CDR3 DNA reads TGTGCCATCAGGATGGGACTAGCGGGGGGCCGAGATACGCAGTATTTT. Translation gives CAIRMGLAGGRDTQYF.

The chain joins TRBV4-3 to TRBJ2-2, with D possibly TRBD2 on 5 matching bases. CDR3 length equals 17 residues. Trimming shortened V by 1 base and J by 6 bases, and 18 bases separated the two germline ends. Per the germline V gene, CDR1 is LGHNA and CDR2 is YSLEER. The CDR3 nucleotides read TGCGCCAGCAGCCAAGTTAGTTTCAGAGGGAATGCCGGGGAGCTGTTTTTT. Translated: CASSQVSFRGNAGELFF.

This clonotype appeared a few times. The J gene is TRBJ1-3, the V gene TRBV6-2 or TRBV6-3; no definite D call. The CDR3 consists of 18 residues. Looked up from germline, CDR1 is MNHEY and CDR2 is SVGEGT. The V gene lost 7 bases and the J gene lost 0 bases, with 22 bases spanning the gap. CDR3 residues: CASTAERWEGNSGNTIYF. The CDR3 nucleotides are TGTGCCAGCACCGCGGAGAGGTGGGAAGGCAACTCTGGAAACACCATATATTTT.

The chain carries TRBV5-4 and TRBJ2-5; D perhaps matches TRBD1 (5 bases). Germline lookup yields CDR1 SGHNT and CDR2 YYREEE (reference sequence). The ends were cut back, 0 bases at V and 5 bases at J, with 14 bases in the middle. CDR3 size: 15 residues. The CDR3 here is CASSLDPQGRETQYF. In DNA, the CDR3 is TGTGCCAGCAGCTTGGACCCCCAGGGCCGGGAGACCCAGTACTTC. The entire variable domain, with the rest obtained from reference TRBV5-4 and TRBJ2-5, is as follows: ETGVTQSPTHLIKTRGQQVTLRCSSQSGHNTVSWYQQALGQGPQFIFQYYREEENGRGNFPPRFSGLQFPNYSSELNVNALELDDSALYLCASSLDPQGRETQYFGPGTRLLVL.

The V gene is TRBV5-1, the J gene TRBJ2-5; 7 bases match TRBD2. Germline V gene lookup returns CDR1 SGHRS and CDR2 YFSETQ. The CDR3 is 15 amino acids. V was clipped by 4 bases and J by 1 base; unmatched bases: 7. CDR3 nucleotide sequence: TGCGCCAGCAGCACCATGGGGGGGTTCCAAGAGACCCAGTACTTC. This sequence encodes CASSTMGGFQETQYF.

This clonotype was picked up a small number of times. The V call is TRBV12-3 or TRBV12-4, the J call TRBJ1-6, with 12 bases identical to TRBD1. This CDR3 has 15 amino acids. V shed 5 bases and J 9 bases; nucleotides not matched to a gene: 5. This CDR3 reads CASSPRGQGASPLHF. DNA of the CDR3: TGTGCCAGCAGTCCCCGGGGACAGGGGGCTTCACCCCTCCACTTT.

The CDR3 region is CASNHGFNQPQHF. CDR3 DNA: TGTGCCAGCAACCATGGATTCAATCAGCCCCAGCATTTT. The chain carries TRBV6-2 or TRBV6-3 and TRBJ1-5; D call uncertain. The CDR3 consists of 13 residues. Germline values: CDR1 MNHEY, CDR2 SVGEGT. Trimming removed 7 bases from V and 3 bases from J, with 10 bases in between.

The J gene is TRBJ1-2, the V gene TRBV3-1; D uncertain. CDR3 size: 13 residues. V was shortened by 1 base and J by 8 bases, with 11 bases between the two germline ends. The germline V gene encodes CDR1 LGHDT and CDR2 YNNKEL (reference sequence). This chain's CDR3 is CASSQAAPGGYTF. The CDR3, as DNA: TGTGCCAGCAGCCAAGCAGCCCCGGGAGGCTACACCTTC.

The sample holds a few counts of this clonotype. The V and J genes are TRBV12-3 or TRBV12-4 and TRBJ1-5; tentative D call: TRBD1 (6 bases). Trimming cost V 2 bases and J 3 bases, with 17 bases left between them. CDR3 length equals 17 residues. The CDR3 here is CASSLSWQGTINQPQHF. For the CDR3, the DNA is TGTGCCAGCAGTTTATCTTGGCAGGGGACGATCAATCAGCCCCAGCATTTT.

V is TRBV4-3 and J is TRBJ2-5; TRBD1 aligns across 8 bases. The CDR3 is 18 amino acids. Unmatched junction bases numbered 12, after V lost 1 base and J lost 2 bases. The germline V gene encodes CDR1 LGHNA and CDR2 YSLEER. The CDR3 here is CASSQGSYRTGPQETQYF. Here the CDR3 DNA reads TGCGCCAGCAGCCAAGGATCGTACAGGACAGGGCCACAAGAGACCCAGTACTTC.

This clonotype was seen only a few times. The chain joins TRBV15 to TRBJ2-4; 9 positions match TRBD1. The CDR3 spans 15 residues. V was pared by 0 bases and J by 9 bases, with 6 bases of the junction left unmatched. CDR1 LNHNV and CDR2 YYDKDF come from the germline V gene (reference sequence). CDR3 region: CATSRDPRTGVIQYF. As DNA, the CDR3 is TGTGCCACCAGCAGAGATCCGAGGACAGGGGTCATTCAGTACTTC.

This clonotype was found a few times. J is TRBJ2-3 and V is TRBV5-1; D is unclear. The CDR3 spans 14 residues. Trimming stripped 4 bases from V and 5 bases from J, with 14 bases between. CDR1 and CDR2 (germline): SGHRS, YFSETQ. The CDR3 region has the DNA TGCGCCAGCAGCGGACCGTCCGGTGGAGATACGCAGTATTTT. Its protein product is CASSGPSGGDTQYF.

This chain joins TRBV23-1 and TRBJ2-7, with 8 positions matching TRBD1. TRBV23-1 is an ORF; its function is uncertain. After removal of 0 bases from V and 1 base from J, the junction contained 8 bases not matched to a gene. The length of the CDR3 is 17 residues. The CDR3 DNA sequence: TGCGCCAGCAGTCAATCGGAGACAGGGGTCGAGTCCTACGAGCAGTACTTC. It specifies CASSQSETGVESYEQYF.

J is TRBJ2-7 and V is TRBV6-5; D perhaps matches TRBD1 (6 bases). The germline CDR1 and CDR2 sequences are MNHEY and SVGAGI. V lost 6 bases and J lost 0, with 18 bases in between. The CDR3 sequence is 16 residues long. This CDR3 is CASSFNRVGSSYEQYF. In DNA, the CDR3 is TGTGCCAGCAGCTTCAACAGGGTAGGGAGCTCCTACGAGCAGTACTTC.

This clonotype was detected a few times. V and J are TRBV4-1 and TRBJ2-1, with D possibly matching TRBD2 (5 bases). The germline V gene encodes CDR1 MGHRA and CDR2 YSYEKL. The V end lost 1 base, the J end lost 8 bases, and 18 bases lay between the germline ends. The CDR3 is made up of 16 amino acids. This CDR3 is CASSQGRARRRHEQFF. The DNA for the CDR3 is TGCGCCAGCAGCCAAGGTCGAGCACGTAGGAGGCATGAGCAGTTCTTC.

The rearrangement uses TRBV9 and TRBJ2-7; possibly TRBD1 or TRBD2 for D (5 bases each). The CDR3 is 14 amino acids. Germline loops: CDR1 SGDLS, CDR2 YYNGEE. V dropped 5 bases and J dropped 2 bases, with 14 bases sitting between them. The CDR3 reads CASSRSRGAYEQYF. The CDR3 DNA reads as TGTGCCAGCAGTCGCTCGAGGGGCGCCTACGAGCAGTACTTC.

V is TRBV2 and J is TRBJ2-7; either TRBD1 or TRBD2 may fit D (5 bases each). Between the trimmed V and J ends, which lost 6 bases and 0 bases, there was a span of 15 bases. Germline loops: CDR1 SNHLY, CDR2 FYNNEI. This CDR3 region has 15 residues. The CDR3: CASSEQAGSSYEQYV. The CDR3 region has the DNA TGTGCCAGCAGCGAACAGGCAGGGAGCTCCTACGAGCAGTACGTC.

This clonotype was observed a few times. The genes are TRBV27 and TRBJ1-5; D not certain. The CDR3 has 15 residues. Trimming shortened V by 5 bases and J by 6 bases, and 17 bases separated the two germline ends. In germline, CDR1 is MNHEY, CDR2 SMNVEV (reference sequence). The CDR3 loop reads CASSASRALGQPQHF. CDR3 nucleotide sequence: TGTGCCAGCAGTGCGAGCCGGGCGCTGGGTCAGCCCCAGCATTTT.

Only a few counts were recorded for this clonotype. The rearrangement links TRBV29-1 to TRBJ1-3; D unclear. Trimming cost V 3 bases and J 0 bases, with 15 bases left between them. Germline lookup yields CDR1 SQVTM and CDR2 ANQGSEA. The length of the CDR3 is 16 residues. The CDR3 DNA is TGCAGCGTTGAGGGCCGGTCCCTTCACTCTGGAAACACCATATATTTT. Protein product: CSVEGRSLHSGNTIYF.

The sample holds a few counts of this clonotype. V is TRBV20-1 and J is TRBJ1-5; D is undetermined. CDR1 and CDR2 from the germline V gene are DFQATT and SNEGSKA (reference sequence). V was shortened by 1 base and J by 3 bases, with 10 bases between the two germline ends. The CDR3 loop spans 14 amino acids. The CDR3 is CSARVPGFNQPQHF. For the CDR3, the DNA is TGCAGTGCTAGAGTCCCCGGGTTCAATCAGCCCCAGCATTTT.

The J gene is TRBJ2-1, the V gene TRBV4-2, with D maybe TRBD2 (6 bases). The germline CDR1 and CDR2 sequences are LGHNA and YNFKEQ. Trimming pared 3 bases from V and 9 bases from J, leaving 12 bases between. CDR3 length: 13 amino acids. For the CDR3, the DNA is TGTGCCAGCAGCCACGGAGGGAGCGGTGAGCAGTTCTTC. It yields the protein CASSHGGSGEQFF.

This CDR3 is CASTSFGGGYEQYF. The CDR3 bases are TGTGCCAGCACCAGCTTCGGGGGTGGGTACGAGCAGTACTTC. The gene calls are TRBV2 and TRBJ2-7, with D perhaps TRBD2 (6 bases). V lost 7 bases and J lost 4, with 17 bases in between. Per the germline V gene, CDR1 is SNHLY and CDR2 is FYNNEI. This CDR3 is built from 14 residues.